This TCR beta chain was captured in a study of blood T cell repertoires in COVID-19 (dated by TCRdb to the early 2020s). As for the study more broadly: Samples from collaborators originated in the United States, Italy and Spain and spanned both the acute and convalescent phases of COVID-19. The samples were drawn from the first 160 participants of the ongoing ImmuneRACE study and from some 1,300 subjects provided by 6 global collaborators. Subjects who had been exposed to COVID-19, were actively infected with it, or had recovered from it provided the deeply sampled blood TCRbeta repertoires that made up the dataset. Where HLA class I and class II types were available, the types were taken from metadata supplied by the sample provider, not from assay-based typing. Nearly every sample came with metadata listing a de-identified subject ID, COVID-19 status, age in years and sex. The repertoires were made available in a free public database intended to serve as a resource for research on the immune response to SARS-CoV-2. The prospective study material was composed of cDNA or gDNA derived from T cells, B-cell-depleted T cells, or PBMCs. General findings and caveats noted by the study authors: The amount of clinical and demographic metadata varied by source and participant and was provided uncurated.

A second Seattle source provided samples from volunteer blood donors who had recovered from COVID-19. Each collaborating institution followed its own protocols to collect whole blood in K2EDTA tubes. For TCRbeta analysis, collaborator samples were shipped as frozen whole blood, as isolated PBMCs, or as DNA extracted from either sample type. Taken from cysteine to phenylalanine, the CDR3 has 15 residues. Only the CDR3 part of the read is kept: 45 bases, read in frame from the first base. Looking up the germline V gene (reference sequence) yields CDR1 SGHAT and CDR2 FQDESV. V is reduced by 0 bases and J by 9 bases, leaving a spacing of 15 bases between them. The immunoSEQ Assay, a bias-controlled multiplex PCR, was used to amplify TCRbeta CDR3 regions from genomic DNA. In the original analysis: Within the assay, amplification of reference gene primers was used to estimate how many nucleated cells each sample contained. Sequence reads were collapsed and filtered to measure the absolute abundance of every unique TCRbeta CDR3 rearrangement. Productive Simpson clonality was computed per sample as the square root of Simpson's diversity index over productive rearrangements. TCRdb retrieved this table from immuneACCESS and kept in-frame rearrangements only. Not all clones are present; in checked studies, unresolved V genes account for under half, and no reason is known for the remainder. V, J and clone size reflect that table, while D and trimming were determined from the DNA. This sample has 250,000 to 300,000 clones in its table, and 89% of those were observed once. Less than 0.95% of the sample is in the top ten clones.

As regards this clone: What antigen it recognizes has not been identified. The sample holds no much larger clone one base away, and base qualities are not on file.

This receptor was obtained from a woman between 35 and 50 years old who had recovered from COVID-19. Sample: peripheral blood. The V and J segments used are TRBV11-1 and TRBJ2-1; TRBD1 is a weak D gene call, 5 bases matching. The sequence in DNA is TGTGCCAGCAGCTTAGCAGGGGCCACGGGTGGTGAGCAGTTCTTC. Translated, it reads CASSLAGATGGEQFF.